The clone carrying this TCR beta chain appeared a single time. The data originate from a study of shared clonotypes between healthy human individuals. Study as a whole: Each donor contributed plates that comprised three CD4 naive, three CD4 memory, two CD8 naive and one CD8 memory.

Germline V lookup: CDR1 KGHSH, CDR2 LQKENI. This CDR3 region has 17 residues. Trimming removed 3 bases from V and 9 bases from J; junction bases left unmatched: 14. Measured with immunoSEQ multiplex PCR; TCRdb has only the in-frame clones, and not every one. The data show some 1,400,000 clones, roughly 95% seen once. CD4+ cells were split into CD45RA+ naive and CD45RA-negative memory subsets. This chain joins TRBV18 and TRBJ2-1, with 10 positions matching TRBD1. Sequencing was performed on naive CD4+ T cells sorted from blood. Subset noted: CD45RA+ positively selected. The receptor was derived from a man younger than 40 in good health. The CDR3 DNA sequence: TGTGCCAGCTCACCCCTCAATTCCCGGACAGGGGGGCGTGAGCAGTTCTTC. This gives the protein CASSPLNSRTGGREQFF.